This T cell receptor (beta chain) derives from a study of blood T cells in healthy people across ages. This CDR3 comprises 18 residues. Unmatched junction bases numbered 16, after V lost 6 bases and J lost 3 bases. CDR1 is LGHDT, CDR2 YNNKEL, per germline (reference sequence). Using a J-beta primer mix together with a sample-barcoded 5' primer, a second PCR was run for 7 to 11 cycles. TCRdb reprocessed the 5' RACE reads via MiXCR and lists one record per CDR3 protein. The sample contains 550,000 to 800,000 distinct CDR3 sequences, over 20% of which appear only once. V and J are TRBV3-1 and TRBJ2-7; 11 bases are a match to TRBD2. This sequence originates from a man aged 65 to 79 in good health. The sample taken for sequencing was blood. The CDR3 region has the DNA TGTGCCAGCAGGGATGGAACTAGCGGGAGCAATTGGGTCTACGAGCAGTACTTC. This codes for CASRDGTSGSNWVYEQYF.